The sample holds a few counts of the clone carrying this T cell receptor (beta chain). The data are from a study of blood T cell repertoires in COVID-19. At the level of the study: Samples representing acute and convalescent COVID-19 were sourced from the United States, Italy and Spain. In each case, the material was cDNA or gDNA derived from T cells, B-cell-depleted T cells, or PBMCs.

Authors' methods: Nucleated cell counts were estimated from reference gene primer amplification. TCRdb keeps only in-frame clones here, not all; method: immunoSEQ multiplex PCR. The V and J calls and clone size are taken from that table; D and trimming were inferred from the DNA. Of some 73,000 clones listed, 70% to 85% are singletons. Germline V lookup: CDR1 LNHDA, CDR2 SQIVND (reference sequence). The CDR3 loop spans 13 amino acids. Trimming pared 2 bases from V and 2 bases from J, leaving 6 bases between. The chain employs TRBV19 and TRBJ1-2; D is uncertain. The TCR sequence derives from a woman aged 55-69 years with acute or convalescent COVID-19. The sequencing sample was made of peripheral blood. The CDR3 spells CASSIPPNYGYTF. CDR3 nucleotides: TGTGCCAGTAGTATACCCCCGAACTATGGCTACACCTTC.